This TCR beta chain originates from a study of regulatory T cells in long-lasting Graves disease. Findings of the study overall: Possibly, accuracy suffered from the small sample size.

Germline V gene data show CDR1 as SNHLY and CDR2 as FYNNEI. Trimming removed 6 bases from V and 1 base from J, with 18 bases in between. There are 16 residues in the CDR3. Time point denoted: newly diagnosed GD, antithyroid drugs for less than 3 months. Scientists built the TCR library using RNA that was extracted from PBMCs. iRepertoire HTBI primers and Arm-PCR of CDR3 regions built TCR beta libraries. TCRdb re-called the multiplex PCR reads through MiXCR, storing one row per CDR3 protein. The data contain 380,000 or so distinct CDR3 sequences, under 20% of them singletons. Worth noting for this clonotype: Its antigen is still unknown.

A further study also used this sample, focusing on T cells in Graves' hyperthyroidism and ophthalmopathy.

The starting material was peripheral blood mononuclear cells (PBMCs), obtained at new diagnosis, from a patient treated with antithyroid drugs. The TCR sequence derives from a woman younger than 35 with Graves disease. The V gene is TRBV2, the J gene TRBJ1-2; tentatively, D is TRBD1 (6 bases). CDR3 nucleotide sequence: TGTGCCAGCAGCGTAGGGGGGACAAATTATAACTATGGCTACACCTTC. Translating gives CASSVGGTNYNYGYTF.